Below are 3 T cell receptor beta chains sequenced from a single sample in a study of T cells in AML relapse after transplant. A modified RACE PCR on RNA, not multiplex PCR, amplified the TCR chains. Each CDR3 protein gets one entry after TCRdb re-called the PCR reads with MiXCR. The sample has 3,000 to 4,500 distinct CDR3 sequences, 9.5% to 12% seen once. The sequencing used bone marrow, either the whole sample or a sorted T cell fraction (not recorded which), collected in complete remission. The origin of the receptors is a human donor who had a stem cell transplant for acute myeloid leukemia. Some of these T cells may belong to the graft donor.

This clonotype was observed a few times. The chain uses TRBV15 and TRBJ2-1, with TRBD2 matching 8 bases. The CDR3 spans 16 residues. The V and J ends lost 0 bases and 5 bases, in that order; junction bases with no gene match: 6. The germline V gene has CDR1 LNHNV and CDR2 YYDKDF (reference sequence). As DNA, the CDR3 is TGTGCCACCAGCAGAGATCTTCGGCGGGGGGACAATGAGCAGTTCTTC. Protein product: CATSRDLRRGDNEQFF.

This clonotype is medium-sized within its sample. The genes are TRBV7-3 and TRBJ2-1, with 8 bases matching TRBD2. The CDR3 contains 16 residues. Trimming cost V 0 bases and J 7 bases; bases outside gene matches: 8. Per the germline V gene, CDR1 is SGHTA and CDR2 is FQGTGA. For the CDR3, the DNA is TGTGCCAGCAGCTTAACCGGGGGGGCACAACGGAATGAGCAGTTCTTC. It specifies CASSLTGGAQRNEQFF.

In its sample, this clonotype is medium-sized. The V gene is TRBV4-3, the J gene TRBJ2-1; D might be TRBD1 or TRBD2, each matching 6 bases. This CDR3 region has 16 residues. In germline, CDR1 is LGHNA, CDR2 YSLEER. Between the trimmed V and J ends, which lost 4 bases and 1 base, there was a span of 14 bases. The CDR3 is CASSRAGGGSYNEQFF. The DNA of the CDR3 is TGCGCCAGCAGCCGGGCCGGGGGCGGGTCCTACAATGAGCAGTTCTTC.